The 23 T cell receptor beta chains below come from one sample, sequenced in a study of monozygotic twins with inflammatory bowel disease (dated 2019 in TCRdb). Libraries came from 5' RACE. Sequencing used an Illumina HiSeq 2500. Through TCRdb reprocessing, the reads give one entry per CDR3 protein sequence; DNA is omitted. The sample table on file contains about 300,000 distinct CDR3 sequences. Of the sample, 5% to 6% falls within the top ten clones. Sequenced sample: blood. These receptors were collected from a human donor with ulcerative colitis or Crohn's disease, or a healthy co-twin of an affected twin (not recorded which).

J is TRBJ2-2 and V is TRBV7-8; no DNA is available, so the TRBD1 call from TCRdb remains unchecked. Germline V gives CDR1 SGHVS, CDR2 FQNEAQ. The CDR3 loop spans 15 amino acids. The CDR3 loop is CASSRRQGGTGELFF.

The CDR3 sequence: CASSSRDRVLRDRIYSNQPQHF. The J gene is TRBJ1-5, the V gene TRBV27; TCRdb's assignment of TRBD1 cannot be checked, as there is no DNA. CDR3 size: 22 residues. Germline V gene data show CDR1 as MNHEY and CDR2 as SMNVEV (reference sequence).

V and J are TRBV27 and TRBJ2-1; TCRdb's D call of TRBD2 is untestable without DNA. The CDR3 is made up of 16 amino acids. CDR1 is MNHEY, CDR2 SMNVEV, per germline (reference sequence). The CDR3 reads CASSGKRELVNNEQFF.

The V gene is TRBV7-9, the J gene TRBJ1-5; there is no DNA to check the TCRdb D call of TRBD1. The CDR3 sequence is 15 residues long. Germline CDR1 reads SEHNR; CDR2 reads FQNEAQ (reference sequence). The CDR3: CASSRSEGQHQPQHF.

The chain is built from TRBV5-4 and TRBJ2-7; as DNA is missing, the TRBD1 call by TCRdb cannot be tested. Germline V lookup: CDR1 SGHNT, CDR2 YYREEE (reference sequence). CDR3 size: 16 residues. This CDR3 reads CASSLVPGTGDGEQYF.

V is TRBV7-3 and J is TRBJ2-3; TCRdb outputs TRBD1, but without DNA this stays unchecked. Germline V gene lookup returns CDR1 SGHTA and CDR2 FQGTGA. The CDR3 contains 15 residues. This CDR3 reads CASSPTSGFTDTQYF.

The chain couples TRBV25-1 to TRBJ2-1; TCRdb outputs TRBD2, but without DNA this stays unchecked. The CDR3 runs 15 residues. The germline V gene has CDR1 MGHDK and CDR2 SYGVNS. The CDR3 spells CASSPGLAGGDEQFF.

The chain is built from TRBV6-2 or TRBV6-3 and TRBJ1-6; no DNA is available, so the TRBD1 call from TCRdb remains unchecked. This CDR3 contains 17 residues. Germline values: CDR1 MNHEY, CDR2 SVGEGT. The CDR3: CASRARGRTGYVSPLHF.

The V and J genes are TRBV25-1 and TRBJ2-7. This CDR3 contains 16 residues. Germline CDR1 is MGHDK and CDR2 is SYGVNS. The CDR3 loop is CASSEIVGSGSYEQYF.

This chain links TRBV12-3 or TRBV12-4 with TRBJ1-4; the TRBD1 assignment by TCRdb is unverifiable without DNA. This CDR3 is built from 15 residues. The CDR3 sequence: CASSFQGVTNEKLFF.

CDR3: CASSRRVNTEAFF. The chain carries TRBV7-2 and TRBJ1-1. CDR3 length equals 13 residues. CDR1 and CDR2 (germline): SGHTA, FQGNSA.

J is TRBJ2-2 and V is TRBV13; TCRdb indicates TRBD2, and absent DNA this call remains unverified. The CDR3 sequence is 14 residues long. CDR1 is PRHDT, CDR2 FYEKMQ, per germline (reference sequence). The chain's CDR3 is CASSLVRVTGELFF.

The chain is built from TRBV20-1 and TRBJ2-1; checking the TCRdb D call of TRBD2 is not possible without DNA. The CDR3 totals 13 residues. The germline gives CDR1 DFQATT, CDR2 SNEGSKA (reference sequence). The CDR3: CSARGGLPDEQFF.

The chain links TRBV5-1 to TRBJ1-5; as DNA is missing, the TRBD1 call by TCRdb cannot be tested. In germline, CDR1 is SGHRS, CDR2 YFSETQ. The CDR3 is 16 amino acids. CDR3 residues: CASSAGTGRSNQPQHF.

The V gene is TRBV5-1, the J gene TRBJ2-7; there is no DNA to check the TCRdb D call of TRBD1. Germline loops: CDR1 SGHRS, CDR2 YFSETQ. The CDR3 contains 12 residues. CDR3 region: CASRDANYEQYF.

The chain joins TRBV7-2 to TRBJ2-1. There are 13 residues in the CDR3. CDR1 and CDR2 from the germline V gene are SGHTA and FQGNSA. CDR3 protein: CASSLWSGNEQFF.

The V call is TRBV10-3, the J call TRBJ2-7; checking the TCRdb D call of TRBD1 is not possible without DNA. CDR3 length: 14 residues. Germline V gene sequence: CDR1 ENHRY, CDR2 SYGVKD. CDR3 protein: CAISDPGHRYEQYF.

CDR3 region: CASRATGELFF. V is TRBV5-5 and J is TRBJ2-2. This CDR3 comprises 11 residues. Per germline, CDR1 SGHKS and CDR2 YYEKEE (reference sequence). The complete variable domain, with remaining parts taken from reference TRBV5-5 and TRBJ2-2, reads DAGVTQSPTHLIKTRGQQVTLRCSPISGHKSVSWYQQVLGQGPQFIFQYYEKEERGRGNFPDRFSARQFPNYSSELNVNALLLGDSALYLCASRATGELFFGEGSRLTVL.

The J gene is TRBJ2-4, the V gene TRBV25-1; with no DNA, the TCRdb D assignment of TRBD2 cannot be verified. Germline CDR1 is MGHDK and CDR2 is SYGVNS. CDR3 size: 15 residues. CDR3: CASSEYTSGSNIQYF.

This chain uses TRBV28 with TRBJ2-7; absent DNA, TCRdb's TRBD1 call cannot be checked. Looked up from germline, CDR1 is MDHEN and CDR2 is SYDVKM. The CDR3 sequence is 17 residues long. CDR3 sequence: CASSLSFAGQETYEQYF.

The chain combines TRBV6-2 or TRBV6-3 with TRBJ2-7; absent DNA, TCRdb's TRBD2 call cannot be checked. This CDR3 has 15 residues. Germline CDR1 reads MNHEY; CDR2 reads SVGEGT. CDR3: CASSYPGTSSYEQYF.

The V and J genes are TRBV15 and TRBJ2-2. The V gene's germline CDR1 is LNHNV and CDR2 YYDKDF (reference sequence). This CDR3 is 14 amino acids long. CDR3: CATSRFGNTGELFF.

V and J are TRBV7-8 and TRBJ2-7; the D call of TRBD1 rests on TCRdb alone, since no DNA is present to check it. The CDR3 runs 15 residues. The V gene's germline CDR1 is SGHVS and CDR2 FQNEAQ. The CDR3 sequence is CASSAPGQGTYEQYF.